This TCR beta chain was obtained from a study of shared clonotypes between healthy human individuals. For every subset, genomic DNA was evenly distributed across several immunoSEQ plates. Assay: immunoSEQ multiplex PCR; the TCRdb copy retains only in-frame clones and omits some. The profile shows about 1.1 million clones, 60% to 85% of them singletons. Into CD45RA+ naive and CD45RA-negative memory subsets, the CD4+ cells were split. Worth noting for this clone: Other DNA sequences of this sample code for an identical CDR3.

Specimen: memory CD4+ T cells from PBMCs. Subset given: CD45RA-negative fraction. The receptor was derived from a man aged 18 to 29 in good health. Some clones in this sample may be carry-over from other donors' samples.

The CDR3 DNA follows: TGTGCCAGCAGCGGGAGATCTAACTATGGCTACACCTTC. It specifies CASSGRSNYGYTF. The chain combines TRBV28 with TRBJ1-2; D gene uncertain. Germline V gene sequence: CDR1 MDHEN, CDR2 SYDVKM. This CDR3 is 13 amino acids long. V was shortened by 6 bases and J by 0 bases, with 8 bases between the two germline ends.